This TCR beta chain was sequenced during a study of cytomegalovirus exposure and HLA in healthy donors (dated by TCRdb to 2017 to 2019). In terms of the full investigation: According to an earlier analysis of a few hundred of the donors, some 180 million T cells yielded roughly 110 million unique TCR beta sequences and approximately 300 Gb of sequence data. About 300 gigabases of sequencing data and tens of millions of unique TCR sequences were included in an early release covering about 600 HLA-typed donors. Among the roughly 390 genotyped donors, under 90% belonged to the genetic ancestry cluster associated with self-reported Caucasian donors. The study aimed to test whether cataloging public T cell receptors could reveal signatures of past pathogen exposure. The T cell repertoires of 700 or so subjects were profiled by immunosequencing and related to cytomegalovirus serostatus. Besides the first cohort of 500 to 700 subjects, a separate validation cohort made up of over 100 different subjects was used. The study combined high-throughput TCR immunosequencing, statistical association of individual TCRs with disease status, and machine learning to predict cytomegalovirus infection status. A later analysis re-analyzed previously published TCR beta repertoires from 650 to 800 donors and added high-resolution HLA genotyping to study TCR occurrence patterns. Rather than drawing on any new phenotypic data, the later analysis identified candidate immune exposures from TCR beta sequences and the way those sequences occurred across donors. To decide whether each TCR beta V gene segment behaved as functional or pseudogenic, an earlier analysis of nearly 600 of the donors relied on high-throughput TCR beta sequencing. Alongside the repertoire data, information on donor age, sex, ethnicity and CMV serostatus was compiled. A later genetic analysis used genome-wide SNP genotypes for about three fifths of the roughly 700 donors, treating that subset as a discovery cohort. Every discovery cohort repertoire had been produced on one sequencing platform. Class I and class II HLA loci were covered by the typing at four-digit resolution. The number of donors typed differed by locus, with about 629-640 for A, B, C, DRB1 and DQB1, 522 for DQA1, over 600 for DPA1, and approximately 470 for DPB1. Because of strong linkage in the cohort, 5 or 6 DR-DQ haplotypes were treated as single units for association and clustering. Across approximately 420 genotyped donors of the cohort, an average of roughly 200,000 unique TCR beta nucleotide sequences per donor were sequenced, and roughly 20% of those sequences were non-productive. What the authors observed across the whole study: Because the 87-base-pair reads could not distinguish some IMGT-functional V segments, including TRBV6-2 and TRBV6-3, those segments were excluded. The authors suggested that the approach could potentially be extended to other disease states and immunological phenotypes. A later genetic analysis associated a missense DCLRE1C variant with V-gene and J-gene trimming of TCR beta chains, and an independent cohort replicated the association. In both the original and validation cohorts, the classifier was reported to diagnose cytomegalovirus status with high specificity and sensitivity. An earlier analysis of several hundred of the donors showed that most TCR beta V segments appeared in productive rearrangements either about 87% or about 30% of the time, which broadly matched IMGT annotations. A total of about 150 TCR beta chains were listed by the study as associated with cytomegalovirus. Because some donors lacked HLA typing at each locus, the association tests relied only on the typed subset. In a later analysis, most CMV-associated TCR beta chains were found to appear HLA-restricted, with HLA associations seemingly driven largely by CMV exposure. The only immune exposure information available for the cohort was CMV serostatus. Roughly uniform sequencing depth across donors was assumed in presence/absence analyses, although this assumption may not hold. Correlated functional status among segregating V segments might reflect linkage disequilibrium, but an unknown experimental factor could not be ruled out. Compared with the roughly 700-donor mean, donors in an Asian-associated ancestry cluster had fewer N-insertions in productive TCRs, according to a later genetic analysis. Compared with equally common non-associated chains, HLA-associated TCR beta chains in a later analysis were more clonally expanded and had lower generation probabilities. Fewer than 20 rarely observed V segments, including chromosome 9 orphons, were excluded from the earlier analysis of 550 to 700 of the donors because counts were too low. The cohort was sequenced for TCR beta chains only, and without alpha or paired-chain data the features that could be detected were limited. In a later analysis, several top co-occurrence clusters were reported to appear linked to parvovirus B19, influenza, CMV and Epstein-Barr virus. A cluster of highly shared sequence variants was judged likely to be a technical artifact of the sequencing pipeline. Most TCR sequences were observed very rarely across donors, whereas some public TCRs were present in many individuals. In a later analysis, the rate of TCR association differed among HLA loci, with DRB1 alleles having the most associated TCRs and HLA-C alleles having the fewest. A further reported finding was that TCR beta sequences accurately predicted the HLA-A and HLA-B alleles for most subjects in the first cohort. At a false discovery rate of 0.05, a later analysis linked 15,000 to 20,000 TCR beta sequences to specific HLA alleles. When HLA alleles, especially DR and DQ, strongly co-occurred, attributing TCR associations to individual alleles was difficult. A few of the identified cytomegalovirus-associated TCR beta chains were confirmed in vitro to be specific for cytomegalovirus antigens.

The junction shows trimming of 3 bases on V and 2 bases on J, and the gene matches do not reach 7 bases of it. The CDR3, from cysteine to phenylalanine, totals 16 residues. Only the CDR3 region is kept as DNA, spanning 48 bases read in frame from base 1. CDR1 and CDR2 were assigned from the germline V gene as SGHVS and FNYEAQ. In total, approximately 700 healthy bone marrow donors made up the cohort. Cohort members were all nominally healthy when sampled, although unrecorded immune exposures were likely present. The donor was CMV seronegative and belonged to the group of 350 to 400 seronegative cohort members. A peripheral blood sample was provided by each donor, and peripheral blood mononuclear cells were used for TCR beta sequencing. Genomic DNA was extracted from the blood cell samples with the Qiagen DNeasy Blood Extraction Kit. The library came from the immunoSEQ multiplex PCR assay. A mixture of 60 forward primers for TCR Vbeta segments and 13 reverse primers for TCR Jbeta segments was used in the multiplex PCR. A multiplex PCR assay on genomic DNA amplified the CDR3 region of rearranged TCR beta genes. On the Illumina HiSeq System, the amplified TCR beta libraries were sequenced as 87-base-pair reads. The published analysis was carried out like this. In a later analysis, 70 million to 95 million unique TCR beta chains were counted across the roughly 670 repertoires, and around 11 million of these chains were shared by at least two donors. Raw reads were error-corrected and collapsed into unique sequences by a nearest-neighbor algorithm in which closely related sequences were merged to remove PCR and sequencing errors. V, D and J gene segments were assigned by aligning CDR3 sequences to IMGT reference sequences. Each retained sequence needed at least a six-nucleotide match to both a V gene segment and a J gene segment. A rearrangement was called productive if the CDR3 had no stop codons and remained in frame with V and J, and every other rearrangement was called non-productive. Following IMGT convention, CDR3 was defined as the stretch from the second conserved V-encoded cysteine up to the conserved J-encoded phenylalanine. The earlier analysis of fewer than 700 of the donors excluded sequences that lacked an unambiguous match to a single V gene segment. In an earlier analysis of almost 600 of the donors, a V segment was called functional when productive rearrangements were above 56.7%, and segregating when the standard deviation between donors exceeded 5%. A statistical classification framework was built for diagnosing cytomegalovirus status from the catalog of TCR beta chain sequences. V and J gene assignment, in a later analysis, came from comparing TCR nucleotide sequences with IMGT/GENE-DB human TR gene sequences. In a later analysis, CDR3 sequences and most-parsimonious VDJ recombination scenarios were assigned using the TCRdist pipeline. In a later analysis, each TCR beta chain was defined by its CDR3 amino acid sequence together with its V-gene family, and reads without a unique V-gene family were excluded. A later analysis removed 500 to 650 highly shared, low-generation-probability nucleotide sequences to deal with suspected cross-contamination and a sequencing artifact. A later analysis calculated a clonal expansion index for each public chain from normalized within-repertoire ranks of inferred template counts. In a later analysis, generation probabilities were computed with a VDJ recombination model fitted to out-of-frame rearrangements, and the resulting probabilities were checked against IGoR. A later analysis scored TCR-TCR, TCR-HLA and TCR-CMV co-occurrence with hypergeometric tests, applying a repertoire-size bias correction to TCR pairs. To estimate false discovery rates, a later analysis permuted the HLA or CMV assignments 20 times. In a later analysis, co-occurring TCRs were grouped with DBSCAN, and TCRdist sequence similarity was added when clustering was performed within HLA-allele-positive subsets. Repertoires with fewer than 30,000 or more than 120,000 public chains were left out of co-occurrence clustering, as were five repertoires with anomalous nucleotide sharing. TCRdb provides this immuneACCESS table in a form limited to in-frame rearrangements. Some clones are lacking; in checked studies, under half of them reflect an unresolved V gene, and why the rest are absent is not known. V, J and clone size reflect that table, while D and trimming were determined from the DNA. For this sample there are 140,000 to 150,000 clones; about four fifths appear just once. The ten largest clonotypes hold just over 4.5% of the sample.

For this clone: Its antigen is currently not known. Qualities for individual bases were not recorded, and no much larger clone is one base off.

This receptor was obtained from a man aged 35-49 years in good health and CMV-seronegative. Sequencing used PBMCs. This chain joins TRBV7-6 to TRBJ2-3; 8 nucleotides in the junction match TRBD1. The nucleotide sequence reads TGTGCCAGCAGCTTGGTAAACAGGGGGTTCACAGATACGCAGTATTTT. Translated, it gives CASSLVNRGFTDTQYF.